A selection of T cell receptor beta chains follows, all from one sample in a study of T cells in Graves' hyperthyroidism and ophthalmopathy. TCRdb itself ran the multiplex PCR reads through MiXCR, one entry per CDR3 protein. The sample records 600,000 to 850,000 distinct CDR3 sequences, 18% being singletons. The sequencing sample was made of blood. The source is a woman between 45 and 65 years old with Graves' hyperthyroidism that later progressed to Graves' ophthalmopathy. Both conserved end residues are part of each CDR3. The D gene is left open where the match is weak. Only part of the rows carry a size: once, few, many, or a class if the clone is expanded.

j_call d_call clone_size v_call cdr3_nt cdr3_aa
TRBJ1-2 NA many TRBV3-1 TGTGCCAGCAGCCAAGGAAACCACGCGTTAAACTATGGCTACACCTTC CASSQGNHALNYGYTF
TRBJ2-1 TRBD1 NA TRBV20-1 TGCAGTGCTAGTCGGGGACAGATCTCCTACAATGAGCAGTTCTTC CSASRGQISYNEQFF
TRBJ2-3 TRBD1 NA TRBV12-5 TGTGCTAGTGGTTGGGGACAGGATAGAACAGATACGCAGTATTTT CASGWGQDRTDTQYF
TRBJ2-3 TRBD2 many TRBV20-1 TGCAGTGCCCGCCGACTAGCCGATACGCAGTATTTT CSARRLADTQYF
TRBJ1-1 NA NA TRBV14 TGTGCCAGCAGCCAAGGTAGGGGCAGGGGCAACACTGAAGCTTTCTTT CASSQGRGRGNTEAFF
TRBJ1-3 NA NA TRBV20-1 TGCAGTGCTAGTGCCCTCAATTGGGTTGGGGATGGAAACACCATATATTTT CSASALNWVGDGNTIYF
TRBJ2-1 NA few TRBV6-6 TGTGCCAGCAGTTACTCGAAAGCGAACAATGAGCAGTTCTTC CASSYSKANNEQFF
TRBJ1-2 TRBD1 NA TRBV25-1 TGTGCCAGCAAACATGAAGGGGGCATCTATGGCTACACCTTC CASKHEGGIYGYTF
TRBJ2-7 NA few TRBV6-1 TGTGCCAGCAGTGAAACGGGTCGCTCGGGGGAGCGGTACTTC CASSETGRSGERYF
TRBJ2-7 NA many TRBV3-1 TGTGCCAGCAGCCATCTTAGTCTTTCCTACGAGCAGTACTTC CASSHLSLSYEQYF
TRBJ1-1 NA NA TRBV5-1 TGCGCCAGCAGCTTGTTTGGGGGATCGAACACTGAAGCTTTCTTT CASSLFGGSNTEAFF
TRBJ2-1 NA NA TRBV19 TGTGCCAGTAGCCAAACGGGGGCCCGGTACAATGAGCAGTTCTTC CASSQTGARYNEQFF
TRBJ2-7 NA NA TRBV6-1 TGTGCCAGCAACCAACTGGGGGGTTACGAGCAGTACTTC CASNQLGGYEQYF
TRBJ2-7 NA NA TRBV7-8 TGTGCCAGCAGCCCACGAAGGGACACTTCCTACGAGCAGTACTTC CASSPRRDTSYEQYF
TRBJ2-2 TRBD2 few TRBV12-5 TGTGCTAGTGGTACCGATGCTAGCGGGGGGGCAGTCGGGGAGCTGTTTTTT CASGTDASGGAVGELFF
TRBJ2-5 NA NA TRBV6-1 TGTGCCGCTCGGGGCAACCAAGAGACCCAGTACTTC CAARGNQETQYF
TRBJ1-2 TRBD1 many TRBV6-1 TGTGCCAGCAGGGAATCCTACGACAGGGGGTTCCGTGGCTACACCTTC CASRESYDRGFRGYTF
TRBJ1-5 NA NA TRBV20-1 TGCAGTGCACACAAAGACTATCAGCCCCAGCATTTT CSAHKDYQPQHF
TRBJ1-5 TRBD1 NA TRBV20-1 TGCAGTGCCGGGACAGGCCGGAATCAGCCCCAGCATTTT CSAGTGRNQPQHF
TRBJ1-1 NA NA TRBV19 TGTGCCAGTAGTCTAACGGACGGAAACGAAGCTTTCTTT CASSLTDGNEAFF
TRBJ1-2 TRBD1 many TRBV25-1 TGTGCCAGCAGTGAATCGGGGACAGCTAACTATGGCTACACCTTC CASSESGTANYGYTF
TRBJ1-2 NA few TRBV19 TGTGCCAGTAGCCCTACAGGGATCGATGGCTACACCTTC CASSPTGIDGYTF
TRBJ2-2 TRBD1 NA TRBV13 TGTGCCAGCAGCCCGGTGACAGGGGGAACCGGGGAGCTGTTTTTT CASSPVTGGTGELFF
TRBJ1-6 NA NA TRBV18 TGTGCCAGCTGCACGCAGGTGGGGGGGGATTCACCCCTCCACTTT CASCTQVGGDSPLHF
TRBJ2-3 TRBD2 NA TRBV27 TGTGCCAGCAGTTTCGGACTAGCGACAACAGATACGCAGTATTTT CASSFGLATTDTQYF
TRBJ2-5 TRBD1 many TRBV3-1 TGTGCCAGCAGTCTAGACAGGGAGGAGACCCAGTACTTC CASSLDREETQYF
TRBJ1-6 NA NA TRBV12-3/TRBV12-4 TGTGCCAGCAGCCAAATTGGGGGGGGATCCATTGATTCACCCCTCCACTTT CASSQIGGGSIDSPLHF
TRBJ1-2 NA many TRBV11-2 TGTGCCAGCAGCCCCTACCCGACAGATAACTATGGCTACACCTTC CASSPYPTDNYGYTF
TRBJ2-2 NA few TRBV5-1 TGCGCCAGCAGCCCCGAGGGGGTTGGGGAGCTGTTTTTT CASSPEGVGELFF
TRBJ1-2 NA many TRBV12-3/TRBV12-4 TGTGCCAGCAGTTCCCGCCGGGACGGACAACTTGGGTATGGCTACACCTTC CASSSRRDGQLGYGYTF
TRBJ1-1 NA many TRBV11-2 TGTGCCAGCAGCAACACTGAAGCTTTCTTT CASSNTEAFF
TRBJ1-5 NA NA TRBV12-3/TRBV12-4 TGTGCCGGCATTAAACCTGGGGGTAATCAGCCCCAGCATTTT CAGIKPGGNQPQHF
TRBJ2-7 NA NA TRBV29-1 TGCAGCGGCGGCCTCTCTCACGAGCAGTACTTC CSGGLSHEQYF
TRBJ2-1 TRBD1 NA TRBV9 TGTGCCAGCAGCGTAGGGTGGGTAGGGACAGACTACAATGAGCAGTTCTTC CASSVGWVGTDYNEQFF
TRBJ1-2 NA many TRBV6-1 TGTGCCAGCAGTGAAGCGGGGTCATGGACAGCGGTCCTCGATGGCTACACCTTC CASSEAGSWTAVLDGYTF
TRBJ2-3 TRBD2 NA TRBV9 TGTGCCAGCAGCGGACCGGGACTAGCCACAGATACGCAGTATTTT CASSGPGLATDTQYF